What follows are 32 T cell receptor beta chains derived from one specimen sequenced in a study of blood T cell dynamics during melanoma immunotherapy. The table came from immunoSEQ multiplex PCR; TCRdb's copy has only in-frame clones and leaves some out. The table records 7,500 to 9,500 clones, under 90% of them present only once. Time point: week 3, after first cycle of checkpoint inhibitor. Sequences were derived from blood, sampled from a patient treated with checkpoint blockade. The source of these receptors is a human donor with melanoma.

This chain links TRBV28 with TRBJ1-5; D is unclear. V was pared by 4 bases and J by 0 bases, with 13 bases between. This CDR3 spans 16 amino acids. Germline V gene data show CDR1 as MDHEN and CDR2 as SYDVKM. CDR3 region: CASSWLELASNQPQHF. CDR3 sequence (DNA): TGTGCCAGCAGTTGGCTGGAATTGGCTAGCAATCAGCCCCAGCATTTT.

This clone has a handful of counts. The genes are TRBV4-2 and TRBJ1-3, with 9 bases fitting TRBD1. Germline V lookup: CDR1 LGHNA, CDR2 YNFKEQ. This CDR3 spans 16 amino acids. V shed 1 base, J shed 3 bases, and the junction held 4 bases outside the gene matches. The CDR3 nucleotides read TGTGCCAGCAGCCAAGGGACAGGGGCGGGTGGAAACACCATATATTTT. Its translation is CASSQGTGAGGNTIYF.

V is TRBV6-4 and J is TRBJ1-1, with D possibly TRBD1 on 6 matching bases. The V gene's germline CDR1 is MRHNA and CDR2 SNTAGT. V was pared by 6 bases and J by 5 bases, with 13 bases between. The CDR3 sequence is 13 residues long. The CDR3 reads CASSLDSVTEAFF. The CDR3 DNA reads TGTGCCAGCAGCCTGGACAGTGTTACTGAAGCTTTCTTT.

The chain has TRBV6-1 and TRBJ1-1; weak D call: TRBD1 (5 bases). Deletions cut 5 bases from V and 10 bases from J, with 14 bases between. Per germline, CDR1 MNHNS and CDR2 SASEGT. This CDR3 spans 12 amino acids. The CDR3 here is CASSTRGDGAFF. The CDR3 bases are TGTGCCAGCAGTACCCGGGGGGACGGAGCTTTCTTT.

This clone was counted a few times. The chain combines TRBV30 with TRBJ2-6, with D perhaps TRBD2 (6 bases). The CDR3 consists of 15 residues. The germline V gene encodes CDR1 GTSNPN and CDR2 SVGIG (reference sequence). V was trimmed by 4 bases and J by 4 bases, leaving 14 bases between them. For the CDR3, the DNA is TGTGCCTGGACCCGACCGGGAGCGGGGGCCAACGTCCTGACTTTC. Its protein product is CAWTRPGAGANVLTF. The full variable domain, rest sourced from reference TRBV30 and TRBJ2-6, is SQTIHQWPATLVQPVGSPLSLECTVEGTSNPNLYWYRQAAGRGLQLLFYSVGIGQISSEVPQNLSASRPQDRQFILSSKKLLLSDSGFYLCAWTRPGAGANVLTFGAGSRLTVL.

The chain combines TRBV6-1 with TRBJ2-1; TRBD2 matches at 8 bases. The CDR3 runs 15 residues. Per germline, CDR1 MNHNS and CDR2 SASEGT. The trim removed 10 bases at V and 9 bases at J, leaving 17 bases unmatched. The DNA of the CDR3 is TGTGCCACTAGGGGGGCGACTGGGGGACTAGGTGAGCAGTTCTTC. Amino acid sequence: CATRGATGGLGEQFF.

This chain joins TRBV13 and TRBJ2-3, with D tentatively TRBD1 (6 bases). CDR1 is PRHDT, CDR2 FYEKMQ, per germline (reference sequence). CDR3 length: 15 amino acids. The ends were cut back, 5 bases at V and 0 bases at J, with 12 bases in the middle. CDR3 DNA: TGTGCCAGCAGCCCCGGCAGGGGAAGCACAGATACGCAGTATTTT. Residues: CASSPGRGSTDTQYF.

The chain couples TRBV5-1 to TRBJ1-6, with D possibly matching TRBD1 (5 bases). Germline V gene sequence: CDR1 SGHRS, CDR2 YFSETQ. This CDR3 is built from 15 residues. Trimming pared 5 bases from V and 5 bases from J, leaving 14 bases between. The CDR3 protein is CASSPFGANNSPLHF. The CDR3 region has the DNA TGCGCCAGCAGTCCATTTGGGGCCAATAATTCACCCCTCCACTTT.

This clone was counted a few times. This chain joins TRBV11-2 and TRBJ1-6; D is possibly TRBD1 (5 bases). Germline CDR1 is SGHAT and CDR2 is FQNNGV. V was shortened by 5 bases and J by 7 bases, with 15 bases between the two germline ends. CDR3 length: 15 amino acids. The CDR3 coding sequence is TGTGCCAGCAGCACCCACCGGGGGGAAAATTCACCCCTCCACTTT. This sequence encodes CASSTHRGENSPLHF.

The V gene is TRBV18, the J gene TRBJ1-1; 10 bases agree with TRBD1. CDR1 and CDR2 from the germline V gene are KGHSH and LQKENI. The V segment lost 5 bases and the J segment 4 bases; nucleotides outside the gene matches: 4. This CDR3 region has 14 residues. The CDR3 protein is CASSKTGGFTEAFF. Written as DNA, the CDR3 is TGTGCCAGCTCAAAGACAGGGGGCTTCACTGAAGCTTTCTTT.

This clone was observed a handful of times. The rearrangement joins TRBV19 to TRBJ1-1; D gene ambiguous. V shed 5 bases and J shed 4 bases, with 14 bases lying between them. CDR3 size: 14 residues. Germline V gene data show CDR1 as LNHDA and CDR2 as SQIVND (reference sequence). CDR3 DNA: TGTGCCAGTAGTTTCCTTTTGGACGGCACTGAAGCTTTCTTT. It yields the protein CASSFLLDGTEAFF.

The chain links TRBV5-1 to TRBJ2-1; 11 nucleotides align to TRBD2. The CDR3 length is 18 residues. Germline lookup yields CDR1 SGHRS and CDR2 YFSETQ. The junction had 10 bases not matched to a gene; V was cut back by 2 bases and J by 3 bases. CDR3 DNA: TGCGCCAGCAGCTTAGTACCTAGCGGGGGGAATGTCTACAATGAGCAGTTCTTC. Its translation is CASSLVPSGGNVYNEQFF.

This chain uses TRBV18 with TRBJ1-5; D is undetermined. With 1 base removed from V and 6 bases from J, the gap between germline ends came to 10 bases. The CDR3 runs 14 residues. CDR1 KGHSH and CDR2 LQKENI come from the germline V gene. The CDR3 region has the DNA TGTGCCAGCTCACCACAGGCGAGAGGTCAGCCCCAGCATTTT. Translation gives CASSPQARGQPQHF.

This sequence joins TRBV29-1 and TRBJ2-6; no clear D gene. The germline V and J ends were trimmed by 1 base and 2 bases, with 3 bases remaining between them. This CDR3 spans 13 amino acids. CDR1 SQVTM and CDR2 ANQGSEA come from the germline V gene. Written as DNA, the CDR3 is TGCAGCGTTGAAGGCGCTGGGGCCAACGTCCTGACTTTC. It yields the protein CSVEGAGANVLTF.

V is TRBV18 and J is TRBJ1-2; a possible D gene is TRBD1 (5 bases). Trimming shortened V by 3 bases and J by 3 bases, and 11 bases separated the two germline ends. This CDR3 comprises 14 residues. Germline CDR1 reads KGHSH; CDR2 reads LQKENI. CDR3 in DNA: TGTGCCAGCTCACCGGGGACCGGGGACTATGGCTACACCTTC. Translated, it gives CASSPGTGDYGYTF.

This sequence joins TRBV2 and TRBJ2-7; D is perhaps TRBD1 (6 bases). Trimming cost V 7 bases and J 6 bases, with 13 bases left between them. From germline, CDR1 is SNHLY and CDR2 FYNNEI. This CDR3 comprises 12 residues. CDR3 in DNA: TGTGCCAGCACCGCGGCAGGGGCCGAGCAGTACTTC. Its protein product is CASTAAGAEQYF.

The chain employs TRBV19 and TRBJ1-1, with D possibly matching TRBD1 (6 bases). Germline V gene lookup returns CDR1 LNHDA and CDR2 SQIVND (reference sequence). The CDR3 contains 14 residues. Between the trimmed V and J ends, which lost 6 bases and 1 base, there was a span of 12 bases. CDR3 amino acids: CASRQTGSNTEAFF. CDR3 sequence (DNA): TGTGCCAGTAGACAGACAGGTTCGAACACTGAAGCTTTCTTT. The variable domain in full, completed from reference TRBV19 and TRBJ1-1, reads DGGITQSPKYLFRKEGQNVTLSCEQNLNHDAMYWYRQDPGQGLRLIYYSQIVNDFQKGDIAEGYSVSREKKESFPLTVTSAQKNPTAFYLCASRQTGSNTEAFFGQGTRLTVV.

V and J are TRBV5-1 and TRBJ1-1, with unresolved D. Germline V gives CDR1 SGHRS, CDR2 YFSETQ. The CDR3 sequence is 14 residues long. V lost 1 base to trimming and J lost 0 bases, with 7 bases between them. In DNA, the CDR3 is TGCGCCAGCAGCTTGAGGACTGTGAACACTGAAGCTTTCTTT. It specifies CASSLRTVNTEAFF.

CDR3 in amino acids: CSVEGGLRMTEAFF. In nucleotides, the CDR3 is TGCAGCGTTGAAGGTGGGCTGAGGATGACTGAAGCTTTCTTT. The V call is TRBV29-1, the J call TRBJ1-1; D unresolved. This CDR3 has 14 residues. The V end was cut by 1 base, the J end by 5 bases, with 14 bases between. The germline CDR1 and CDR2 sequences are SQVTM and ANQGSEA.

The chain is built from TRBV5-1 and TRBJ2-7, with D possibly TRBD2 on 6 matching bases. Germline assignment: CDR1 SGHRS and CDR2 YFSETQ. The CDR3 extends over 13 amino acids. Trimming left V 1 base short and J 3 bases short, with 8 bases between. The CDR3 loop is CASSLSGLYEQYF. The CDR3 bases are TGCGCCAGCAGCTTGAGCGGGCTCTACGAGCAGTACTTC.

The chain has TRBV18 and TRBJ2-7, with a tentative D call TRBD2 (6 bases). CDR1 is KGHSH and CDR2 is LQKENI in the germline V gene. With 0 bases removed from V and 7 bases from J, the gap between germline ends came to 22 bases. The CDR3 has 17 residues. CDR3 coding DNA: TGTGCCAGCTCACCACCGGGCGGACGGAGCGCCCGGGGGGAGCAGTACGTC. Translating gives CASSPPGGRSARGEQYV.

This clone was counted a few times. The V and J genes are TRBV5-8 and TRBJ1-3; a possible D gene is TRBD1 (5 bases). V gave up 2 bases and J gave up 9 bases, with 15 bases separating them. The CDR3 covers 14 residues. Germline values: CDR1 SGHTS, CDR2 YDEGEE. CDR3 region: CASSFPGPSRTIYF. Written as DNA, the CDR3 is TGTGCCAGCAGCTTTCCGGGACCGTCTCGCACCATATATTTT.

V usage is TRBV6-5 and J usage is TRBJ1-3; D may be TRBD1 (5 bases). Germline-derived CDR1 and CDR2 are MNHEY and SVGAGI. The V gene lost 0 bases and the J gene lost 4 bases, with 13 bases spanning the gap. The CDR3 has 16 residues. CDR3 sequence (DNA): TGTGCCAGCAGTTACTCCGGGACCTTAGGGGGAAACACCATATATTTT. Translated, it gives CASSYSGTLGGNTIYF.

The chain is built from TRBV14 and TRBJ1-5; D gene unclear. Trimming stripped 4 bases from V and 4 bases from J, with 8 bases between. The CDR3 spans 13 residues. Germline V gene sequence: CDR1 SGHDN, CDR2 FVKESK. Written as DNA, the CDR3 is TGTGCCAGCAGCCGAGAAGGGAATCAGCCCCAGCATTTT. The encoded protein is CASSREGNQPQHF.

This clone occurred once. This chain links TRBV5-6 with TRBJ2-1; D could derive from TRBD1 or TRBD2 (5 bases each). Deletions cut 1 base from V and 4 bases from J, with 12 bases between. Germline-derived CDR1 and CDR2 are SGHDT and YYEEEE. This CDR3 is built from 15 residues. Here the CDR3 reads CASSLRGEGYNEQFF. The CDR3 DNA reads TGTGCCAGCAGCTTGAGAGGGGAAGGGTACAATGAGCAGTTCTTC.

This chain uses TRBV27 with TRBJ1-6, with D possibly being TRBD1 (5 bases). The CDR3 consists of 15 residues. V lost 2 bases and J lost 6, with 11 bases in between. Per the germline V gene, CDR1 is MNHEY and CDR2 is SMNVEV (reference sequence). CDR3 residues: CASSLTPGPNSPLHF. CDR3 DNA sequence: TGTGCCAGCAGTTTAACCCCAGGGCCTAATTCACCCCTCCACTTT.

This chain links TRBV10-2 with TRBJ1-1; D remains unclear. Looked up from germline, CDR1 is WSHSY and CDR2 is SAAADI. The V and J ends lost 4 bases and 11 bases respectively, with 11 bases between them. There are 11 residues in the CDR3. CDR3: CASSGQFGAFF. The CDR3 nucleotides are TGCGCCAGCAGTGGGCAATTCGGGGCTTTCTTT.

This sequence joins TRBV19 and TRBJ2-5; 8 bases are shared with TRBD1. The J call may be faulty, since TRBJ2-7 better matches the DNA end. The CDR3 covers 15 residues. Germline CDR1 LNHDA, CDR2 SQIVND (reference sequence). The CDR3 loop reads CASSIRQGLAYEQYF. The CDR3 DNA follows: TGTGCCAGTAGTATCAGACAGGGGTTAGCCTACGAGCAGTACTTC.

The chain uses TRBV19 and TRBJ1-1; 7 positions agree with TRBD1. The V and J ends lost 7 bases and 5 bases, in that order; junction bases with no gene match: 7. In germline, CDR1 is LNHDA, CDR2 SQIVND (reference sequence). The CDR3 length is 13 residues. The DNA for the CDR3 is TGTGCCAGTAAGGACAGGTCTAATACTGAAGCTTTCTTT. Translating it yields CASKDRSNTEAFF.

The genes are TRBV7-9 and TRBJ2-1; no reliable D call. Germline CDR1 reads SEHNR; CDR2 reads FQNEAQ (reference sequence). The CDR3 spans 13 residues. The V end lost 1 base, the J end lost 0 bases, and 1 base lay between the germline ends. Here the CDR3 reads CASSLDSYNEQFF. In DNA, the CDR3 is TGTGCCAGCAGCTTAGACTCCTACAATGAGCAGTTCTTC.

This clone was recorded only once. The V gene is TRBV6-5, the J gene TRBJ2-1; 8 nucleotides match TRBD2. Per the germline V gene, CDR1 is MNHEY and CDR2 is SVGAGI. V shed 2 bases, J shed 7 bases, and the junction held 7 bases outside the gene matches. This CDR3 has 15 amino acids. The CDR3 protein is CASSYRAGVRNEQFF. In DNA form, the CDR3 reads TGTGCCAGCAGTTACCGAGCGGGAGTCAGGAATGAGCAGTTCTTC.

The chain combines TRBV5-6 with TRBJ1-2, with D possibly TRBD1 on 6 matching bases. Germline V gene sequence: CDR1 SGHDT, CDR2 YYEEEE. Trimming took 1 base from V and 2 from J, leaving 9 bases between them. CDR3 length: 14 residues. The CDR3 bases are TGTGCCAGCAGCTTGCTGACAGGAAACTATGGCTACACCTTC. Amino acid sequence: CASSLLTGNYGYTF.